The T cell receptor (beta chain) described here comes from a study of breast tumors, draining lymph nodes, adjacent tissues. The lymph nodes were axillary draining lymph nodes from breast cancer patients. The CDR3 totals 17 residues. Trimming left V 1 base short and J 0 bases short, with 11 bases between. Germline CDR1 SGHRS, CDR2 YFSETQ. Using its own MiXCR run on the multiplex PCR reads, TCRdb lists one record per CDR3 protein. The sample has approximately 230,000 distinct CDR3 sequences; less than 45% are singletons. Concerning this clonotype itself: Its antigen remains unknown.

Findings of the study overall: Luminal-like breast cancer showed significantly greater tumor-nontumor repertoire similarity than basal-like breast cancer did. Data only fit, rather than demonstrated, lymph node origin of most tumor T cells. Tumors had less TCR diversity than lymph nodes, more than nontumor tissue. Data fit most tumor T cells coming from lymph node, expanding in tumor.

The rearrangement uses TRBV5-1 and TRBJ1-6; TRBD1 is a possible D gene (5 bases). The origin of this receptor is a female donor with breast cancer. Some clones in this sample may be carry-over from other donors' samples. Sequencing was done on a sample of axillary lymph node tissue. The CDR3 spells CASSLFAGSSYNSPLHF. In nucleotides, the CDR3 is TGCGCCAGCAGCTTGTTCGCAGGGAGCTCCTATAATTCACCCCTCCACTTT.